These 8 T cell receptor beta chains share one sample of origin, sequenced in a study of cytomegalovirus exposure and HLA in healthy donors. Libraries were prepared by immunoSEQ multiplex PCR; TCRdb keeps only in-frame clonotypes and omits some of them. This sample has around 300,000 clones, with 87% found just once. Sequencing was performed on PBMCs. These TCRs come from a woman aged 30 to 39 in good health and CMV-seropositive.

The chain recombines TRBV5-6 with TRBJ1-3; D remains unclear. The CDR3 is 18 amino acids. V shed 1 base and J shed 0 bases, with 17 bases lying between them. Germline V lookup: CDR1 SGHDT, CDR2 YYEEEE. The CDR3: CASSLRVLQSSSGNTIYF. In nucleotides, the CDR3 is TGTGCCAGCAGCTTGAGAGTTTTACAGTCGAGCTCTGGAAACACCATATATTTT.

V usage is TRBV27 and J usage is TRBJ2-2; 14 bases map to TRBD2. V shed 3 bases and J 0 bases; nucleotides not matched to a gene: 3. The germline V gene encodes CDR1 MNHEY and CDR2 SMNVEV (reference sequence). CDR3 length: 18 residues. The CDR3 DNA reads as TGTGCCAGCAGTTTCGGACTAGCGGGAGGTCCGAACACCGGGGAGCTGTTTTTT. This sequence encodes CASSFGLAGGPNTGELFF.

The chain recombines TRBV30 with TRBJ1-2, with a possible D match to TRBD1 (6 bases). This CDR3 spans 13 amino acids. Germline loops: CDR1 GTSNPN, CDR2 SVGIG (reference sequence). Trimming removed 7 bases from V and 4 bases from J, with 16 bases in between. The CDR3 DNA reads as TGTGCCTTAAAAGCAGGGGTGGGCTATGGCTACACCTTC. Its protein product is CALKAGVGYGYTF.

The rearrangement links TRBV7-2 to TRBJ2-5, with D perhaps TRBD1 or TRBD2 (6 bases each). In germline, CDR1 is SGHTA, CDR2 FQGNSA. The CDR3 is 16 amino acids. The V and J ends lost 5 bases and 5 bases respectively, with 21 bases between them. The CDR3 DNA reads TGTGCCAGCAGCCCCCAGGTAGGGGGGATTTTCGAGACCCAGTACTTC. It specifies CASSPQVGGIFETQYF.

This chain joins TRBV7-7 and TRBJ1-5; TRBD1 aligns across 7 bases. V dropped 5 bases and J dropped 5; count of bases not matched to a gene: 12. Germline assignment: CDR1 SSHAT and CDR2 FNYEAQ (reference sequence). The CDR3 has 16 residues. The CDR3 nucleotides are TGTGCCAGCAGCCCTTTTGGCGACAGGGTCGATCAGCCCCAGCATTTT. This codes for CASSPFGDRVDQPQHF.

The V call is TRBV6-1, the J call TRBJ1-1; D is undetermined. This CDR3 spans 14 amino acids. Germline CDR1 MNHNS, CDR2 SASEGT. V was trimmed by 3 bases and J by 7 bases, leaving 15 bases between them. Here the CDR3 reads CASSDPLGGREAFF. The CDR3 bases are TGTGCCAGCAGTGATCCTTTGGGCGGCCGTGAAGCTTTCTTT.

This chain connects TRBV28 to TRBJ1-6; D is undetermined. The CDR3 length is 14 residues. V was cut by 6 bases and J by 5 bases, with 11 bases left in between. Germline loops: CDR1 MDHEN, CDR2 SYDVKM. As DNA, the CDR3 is TGTGCCAGCAGGACGGGGTACGATAATTCACCCCTCCACTTT. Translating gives CASRTGYDNSPLHF.

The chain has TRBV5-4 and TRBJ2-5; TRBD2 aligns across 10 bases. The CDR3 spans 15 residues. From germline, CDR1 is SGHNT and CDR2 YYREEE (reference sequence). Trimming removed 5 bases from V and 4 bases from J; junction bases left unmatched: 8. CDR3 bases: TGTGCCAGCAGACACCAGCGGGAGGGATTAGAGACCCAGTACTTC. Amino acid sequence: CASRHQREGLETQYF.